The rows below give T cell receptor beta chains drawn from one sample of a study of cytomegalovirus exposure and HLA in healthy donors. Sequencing used immunoSEQ multiplex PCR; TCRdb keeps in-frame clones, though not all of them. The table includes about 130,000 clones, about 78% detected once. Sequenced: PBMCs. These receptors were obtained from a female donor in good health and CMV-seronegative. CDR3s include the opening cysteine and the closing phenylalanine or tryptophan. Part of the rows lack a size; the others show once, few, many or a class for expanded clones.

v_call	clone_size	j_call	cdr3_aa
TRBV18	NA	TRBJ2-5	CASSPSTGRETQYF
TRBV7-9	NA	TRBJ2-7	CASSLTGGLGPRQYF
TRBV15	NA	TRBJ1-2	CATSGANYGYTF
TRBV10-1	NA	TRBJ2-4	CASSESTGVGNIQYF
TRBV18	NA	TRBJ2-5	CASSQRQKETQYF
TRBV7-9	NA	TRBJ1-1	CASRGTGGAGAFF
TRBV7-3	NA	TRBJ2-1	CASSSTSVWDEQFF
TRBV4-1	NA	TRBJ1-1	CASSPRGTEAFF
TRBV28	NA	NA	CASSLGWGLGHHYEQYF
TRBV28	NA	TRBJ2-2	CASSLPDRNKAGADHGELFF
TRBV6-1	NA	TRBJ2-7	CASSDGTGASYEQYF
TRBV4-1	NA	TRBJ2-2	CASSPRAGSGELFF
TRBV14	NA	NA	CASSPGLAAVYEQYF
TRBV7-9	NA	TRBJ2-1	CASSPTGLADYNEQFF
TRBV5-5	NA	TRBJ1-2	CASSFYRDPNYGYTF
TRBV19	NA	TRBJ1-3	CASTHRDSRRNTIYF
TRBV18	NA	TRBJ2-3	CASSETTGGSDTQYF
TRBV28	NA	TRBJ1-5	CASSLWGQGAIQPQHF
TRBV2	NA	TRBJ2-1	CASSQGRSSYNEQFF
TRBV5-8	NA	TRBJ2-5	CASRELAETQETQYF
TRBV15	NA	TRBJ2-3	CATSTRDTQYF
TRBV2	NA	TRBJ1-2	CASSGLVPPYGYTF
TRBV27	once	TRBJ2-7	CANSKLAGISYEQYF
TRBV15	once	TRBJ2-7	CATSRTGSSYEQYF
TRBV21-1	NA	TRBJ2-5	CASSKVGSGRWETQYF
TRBV6-5	once	TRBJ2-5	CASSSGLAGVETQYF
TRBV4-1	NA	TRBJ2-7	CASSQWPLAGSYEQYF